This T cell receptor (beta chain) was captured by sequencing in a study of shared clonotypes between healthy human individuals. Study-level points and caveats: Generally, estimated richness proved larger in naive subsets than it did in memory subsets. Clonotypes shared by all four sorted-subset donors had higher generation probabilities than non-shared clonotypes.

In the case of this clone: Its cognate antigen is unknown.

The CDR3 runs to 16 residues. The V gene's germline CDR1 is SEHNR and CDR2 FQNEAQ (reference sequence). V lost 7 bases, J lost 1 base, and 20 bases lay in between. The repertoire was sequenced with immunoSEQ multiplex PCR; TCRdb's copy has only in-frame clones and lacks some. The sample consists of about 1.5 million clones, under 99% of them appearing once. The sample was naive CD4+ T cells sorted from blood. Subset reported: CD45RA+ positively selected. The rearrangement uses TRBV7-9 and TRBJ2-7; D call uncertain. The clonotype comes from a man aged 30 to 39 in good health. In nucleotides, the CDR3 is TGTGCCAGCACCCGCGGAAATACGTTGGAATCCTACGAGCAGTACTTC. Translated, it gives CASTRGNTLESYEQYF.